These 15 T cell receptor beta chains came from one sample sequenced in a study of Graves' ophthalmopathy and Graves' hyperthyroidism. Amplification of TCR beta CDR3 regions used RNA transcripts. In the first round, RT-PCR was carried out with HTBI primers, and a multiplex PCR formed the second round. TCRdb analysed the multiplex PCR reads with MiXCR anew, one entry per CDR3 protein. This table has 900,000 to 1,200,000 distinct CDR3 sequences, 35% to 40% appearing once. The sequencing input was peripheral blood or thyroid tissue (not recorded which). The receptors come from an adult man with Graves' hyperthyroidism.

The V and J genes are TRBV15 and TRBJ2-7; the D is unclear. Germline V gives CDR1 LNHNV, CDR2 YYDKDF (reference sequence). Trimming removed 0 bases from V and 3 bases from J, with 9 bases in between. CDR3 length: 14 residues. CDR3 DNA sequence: TGTGCCACCAGCAGAGATGTGAACATCTACGAGCAGTACTTC. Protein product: CATSRDVNIYEQYF.

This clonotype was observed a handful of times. The DNA for the CDR3 is TGTGCCAGTAGTAAGACAACTGTGTACGAGCAGTACTTC. It codes for CASSKTTVYEQYF. The rearrangement joins TRBV19 to TRBJ2-7; D is unresolved. The CDR3 loop spans 13 amino acids. Trimming shortened V by 4 bases and J by 4 bases, and 11 bases separated the two germline ends. CDR1 and CDR2 (germline): LNHDA, SQIVND (reference sequence).

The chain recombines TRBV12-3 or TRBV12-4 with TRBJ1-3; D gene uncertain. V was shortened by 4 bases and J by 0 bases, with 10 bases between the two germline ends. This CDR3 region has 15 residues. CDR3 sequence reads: CASSSYTTSGNTIYF. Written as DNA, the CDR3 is TGTGCCAGCAGTTCATACACTACCTCTGGAAACACCATATATTTT.

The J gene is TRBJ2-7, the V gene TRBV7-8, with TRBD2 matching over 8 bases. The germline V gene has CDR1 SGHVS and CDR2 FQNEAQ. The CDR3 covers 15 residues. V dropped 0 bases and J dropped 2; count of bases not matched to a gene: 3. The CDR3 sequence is CASSLARSGTYEQYF. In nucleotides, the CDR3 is TGTGCCAGCAGCTTAGCGCGTAGCGGGACCTACGAGCAGTACTTC. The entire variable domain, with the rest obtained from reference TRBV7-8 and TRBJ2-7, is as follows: GAGVSQSPRYKVAKRGQDVALRCDPISGHVSLFWYQQALGQGPEFLTYFQNEAQLDKSGLPSDRFFAERPEGSVSTLKIQRTQQEDSAVYLCASSLARSGTYEQYFGPGTRLTVT.

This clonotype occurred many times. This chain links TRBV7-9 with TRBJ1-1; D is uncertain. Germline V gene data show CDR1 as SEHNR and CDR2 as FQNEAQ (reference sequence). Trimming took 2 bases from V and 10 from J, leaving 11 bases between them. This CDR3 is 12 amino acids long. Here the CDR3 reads CASSLISYGAFF. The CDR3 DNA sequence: TGTGCCAGCAGCTTAATTTCGTATGGAGCTTTCTTT.

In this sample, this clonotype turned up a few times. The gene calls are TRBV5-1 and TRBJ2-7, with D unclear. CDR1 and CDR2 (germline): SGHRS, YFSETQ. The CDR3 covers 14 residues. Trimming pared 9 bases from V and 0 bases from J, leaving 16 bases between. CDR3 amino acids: CATQVVPSSYEQYF. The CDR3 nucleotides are TGCGCCACTCAGGTAGTGCCCAGCTCCTACGAGCAGTACTTC.

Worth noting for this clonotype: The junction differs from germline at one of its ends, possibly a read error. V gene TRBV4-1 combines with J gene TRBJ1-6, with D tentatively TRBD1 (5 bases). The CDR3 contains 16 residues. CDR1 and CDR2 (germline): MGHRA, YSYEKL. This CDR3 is CVSSQVEGFPNSPLHF. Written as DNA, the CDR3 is TGCGTCAGCAGCCAAGTTGAGGGGTTCCCCAATTCACCCCTCCACTTT.

CDR3 bases: TGTGCCAGCAGTGAATCAGAACTAGCGGGAGGGAACGGGGAGCTGTTTTTT. This translates into CASSESELAGGNGELFF. V gene TRBV25-1 combines with J gene TRBJ2-2; TRBD2 aligns across 13 bases. The ends lost 1 base at V and 7 bases at J; junction bases unmatched: 6. The CDR3 is 17 amino acids. CDR1 and CDR2 from the germline V gene are MGHDK and SYGVNS.

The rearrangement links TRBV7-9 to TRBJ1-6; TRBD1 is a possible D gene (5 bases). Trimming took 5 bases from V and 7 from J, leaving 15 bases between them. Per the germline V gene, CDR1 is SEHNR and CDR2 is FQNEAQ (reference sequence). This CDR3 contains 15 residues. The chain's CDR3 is CASSPDRDRNSPLHF. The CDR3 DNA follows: TGTGCCAGCAGCCCAGATCGGGACCGAAATTCACCCCTCCACTTT. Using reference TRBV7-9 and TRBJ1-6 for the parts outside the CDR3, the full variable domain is DTGVSQNPRHKITKRGQNVTFRCDPISEHNRLYWYRQTLGQGPEFLTYFQNEAQLEKSRLLSDRFSAERPKGSFSTLEIQRTEQGDSAMYLCASSPDRDRNSPLHFGNGTRLTVT.

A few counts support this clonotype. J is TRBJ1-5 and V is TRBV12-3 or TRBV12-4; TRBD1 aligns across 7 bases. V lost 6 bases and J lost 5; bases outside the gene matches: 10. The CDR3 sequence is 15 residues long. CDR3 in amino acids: CASSIRQGGYQPQHF. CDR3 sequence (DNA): TGTGCCAGCAGCATTAGACAGGGAGGATATCAGCCCCAGCATTTT.

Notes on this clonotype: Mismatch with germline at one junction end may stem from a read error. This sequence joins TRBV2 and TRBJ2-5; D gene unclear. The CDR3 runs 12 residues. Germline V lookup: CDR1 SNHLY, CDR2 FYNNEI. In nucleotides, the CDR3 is TGTGCCGGCAACTACCAACAAGAGACTCAGTACTTC. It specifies CAGNYQQETQYF.

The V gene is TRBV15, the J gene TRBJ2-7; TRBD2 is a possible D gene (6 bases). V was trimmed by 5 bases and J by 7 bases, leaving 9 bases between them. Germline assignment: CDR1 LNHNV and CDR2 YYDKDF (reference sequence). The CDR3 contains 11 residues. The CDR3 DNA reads TGTGCCACCAGCCAAGGGACTGAGCAGTACTTC. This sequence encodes CATSQGTEQYF. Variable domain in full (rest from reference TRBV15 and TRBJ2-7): DAMVIQNPRYQVTQFGKPVTLSCSQTLNHNVMYWYQQKSSQAPKLLFHYYDKDFNNEADTPDNFQSRRPNTSFCFLDIRSPGLGDTAMYLCATSQGTEQYFGPGTRLTVT.

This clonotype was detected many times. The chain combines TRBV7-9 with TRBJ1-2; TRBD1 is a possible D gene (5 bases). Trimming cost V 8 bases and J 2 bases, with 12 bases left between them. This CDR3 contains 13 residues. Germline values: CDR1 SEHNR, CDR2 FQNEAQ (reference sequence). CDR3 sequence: CASLRDSNYGYTF. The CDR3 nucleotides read TGTGCCAGCTTACGAGACAGCAACTATGGCTACACCTTC.

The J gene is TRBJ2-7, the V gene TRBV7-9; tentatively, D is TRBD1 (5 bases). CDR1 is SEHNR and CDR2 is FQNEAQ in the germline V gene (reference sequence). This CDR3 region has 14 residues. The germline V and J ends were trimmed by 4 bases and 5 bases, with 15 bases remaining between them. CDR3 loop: CASSSRDRRDEQYF. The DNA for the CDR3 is TGTGCCAGCAGCTCGAGAGATCGCAGGGACGAGCAGTACTTC.

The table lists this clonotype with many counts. CDR3 coding DNA: TGCAGCGTTGAATCGGACCCTGGGGCCAACGTCCTGACTTTC. Its protein is CSVESDPGANVLTF. This sequence joins TRBV29-1 and TRBJ2-6; D is unresolved. Trimming removed 2 bases at V and 2 bases at J, with 7 bases between. The CDR3 covers 14 residues. Germline V lookup: CDR1 SQVTM, CDR2 ANQGSEA.